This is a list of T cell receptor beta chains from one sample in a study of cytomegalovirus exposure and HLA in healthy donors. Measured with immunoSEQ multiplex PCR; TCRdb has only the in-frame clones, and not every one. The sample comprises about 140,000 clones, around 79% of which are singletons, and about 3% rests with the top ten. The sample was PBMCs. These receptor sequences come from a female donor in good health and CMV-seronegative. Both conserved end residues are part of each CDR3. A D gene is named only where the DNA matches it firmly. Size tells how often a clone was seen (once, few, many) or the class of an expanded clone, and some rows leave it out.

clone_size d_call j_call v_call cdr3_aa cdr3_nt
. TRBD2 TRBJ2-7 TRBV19 CASSISMAGGYYEQYF TGTGCCAGTAGTATATCTATGGCGGGAGGTTACTACGAGCAGTACTTC
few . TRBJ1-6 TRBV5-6 CASSLADSPLHF TGTGCCAGCAGCTTGGCGGATTCACCCCTCCACTTT
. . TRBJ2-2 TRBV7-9 CASSSQRGGANTGELFF TGTGCCAGCAGCTCCCAGAGGGGGGGGGCCAACACCGGGGAGCTGTTTTTT
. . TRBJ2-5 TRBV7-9 CASSFRQAQETQYF TGTGCCAGCAGCTTCAGACAGGCTCAAGAGACCCAGTACTTC
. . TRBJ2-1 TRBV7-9 CASSPPGTLYNEQFF TGTGCCAGCAGCCCCCCCGGGACTCTCTACAATGAGCAGTTCTTC
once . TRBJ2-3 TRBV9 CASSARLSTDTQYF TGTGCCAGCAGCGCTCGACTGAGCACAGATACGCAGTATTTT
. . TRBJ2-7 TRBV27 CASSNSPYEQYF TGTGCCAGCAGTAACAGTCCCTACGAGCAGTACTTC
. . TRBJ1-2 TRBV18 CASSPPTQGYGYTF TGTGCCAGCTCACCACCAACACAGGGATATGGCTACACCTTC
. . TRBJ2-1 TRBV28 CASSYREQFF TGTGCCAGCAGCTACAGGGAGCAGTTCTTC
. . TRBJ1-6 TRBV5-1 CASSLREGSPLHF TGCGCCAGCAGCCTTCGGGAGGGCTCACCCCTCCACTTT
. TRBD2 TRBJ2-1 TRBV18 CASSGEGTEQFF TGTGCCAGCTCAGGGGAGGGAACTGAGCAGTTCTTC
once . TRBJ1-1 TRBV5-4 CASSRRGQNTEAFF TGTGCCAGCAGCCGGCGCGGGCAGAACACTGAAGCTTTCTTT
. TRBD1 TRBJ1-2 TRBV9 CASSAGQGGSYGYTF TGTGCCAGCAGCGCCGGACAGGGGGGCAGCTATGGCTACACCTTC
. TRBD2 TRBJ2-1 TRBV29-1 CSGGGLAGESYNEQFF TGCAGCGGGGGGGGACTAGCGGGAGAGTCCTACAATGAGCAGTTCTTC
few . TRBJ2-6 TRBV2 CASSEGERISGANVLTF TGTGCCAGCAGTGAAGGGGAGAGGATTTCTGGGGCCAACGTCCTGACTTTC
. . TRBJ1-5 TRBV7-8 CASSYPRGKPGNQPQHF TGTGCCAGCAGCTACCCACGGGGAAAACCCGGTAATCAGCCCCAGCATTTT
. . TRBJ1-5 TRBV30 CAWSPGDFSNQPQHF TGTGCCTGGAGTCCTGGAGACTTTAGCAATCAGCCCCAGCATTTT
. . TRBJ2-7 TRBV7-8 CASSLGLGALNEQYF TGTGCCAGCAGCTTAGGCTTAGGGGCCCTCAACGAGCAGTACTTC
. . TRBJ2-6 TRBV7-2 CASSNDRAGANVLTF TGTGCCAGCAGCAACGACAGAGCTGGGGCCAACGTCCTGACTTTC
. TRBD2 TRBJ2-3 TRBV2 CASNQAEGGAAGGPVDTQYF TGTGCCAGCAACCAAGCAGAAGGGGGTGCGGCGGGAGGGCCGGTAGATACGCAGTATTTT
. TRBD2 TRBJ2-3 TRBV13 CASSISGRSADTQYF TGTGCCAGCAGCATTAGCGGGAGGTCGGCAGATACGCAGTATTTT